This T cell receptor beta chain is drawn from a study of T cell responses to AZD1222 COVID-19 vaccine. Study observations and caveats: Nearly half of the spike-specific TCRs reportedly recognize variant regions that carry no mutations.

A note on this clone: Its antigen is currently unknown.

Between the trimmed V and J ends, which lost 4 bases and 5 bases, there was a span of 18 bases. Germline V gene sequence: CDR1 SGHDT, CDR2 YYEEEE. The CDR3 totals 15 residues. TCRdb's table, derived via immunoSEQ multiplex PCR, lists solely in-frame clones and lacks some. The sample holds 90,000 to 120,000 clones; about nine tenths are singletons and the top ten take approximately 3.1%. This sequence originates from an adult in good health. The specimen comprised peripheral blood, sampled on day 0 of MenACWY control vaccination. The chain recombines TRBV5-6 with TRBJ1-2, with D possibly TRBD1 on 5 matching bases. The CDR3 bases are TGTGCCAGCAGCATCGTGGGGGGTGACCGATATGGCTACACCTTC. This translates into CASSIVGGDRYGYTF.